This TCR beta chain was identified in a study of beta chain features in type 1 diabetes. Comments on this clone: Its antigen is currently unknown.

The germline gives CDR1 LNHDA, CDR2 SQIVND (reference sequence). The CDR3 is 12 amino acids. V was trimmed by 4 bases and J by 5 bases, leaving 6 bases between them. The entirety of the isolated RNA underwent reverse transcription, so expressed TCRB transcripts were sequenced. Sequencing used immunoSEQ multiplex PCR; TCRdb keeps in-frame clones, though not all of them. The sample comprises 600,000 to 700,000 clones, around 12% of which are singletons, and over 0.1% rests with the top ten. The study, taken as a whole, reports: There were fewer insertions and more deletions at the VDJ junctions of type 1 diabetes patients. A closer apparent resemblance between naive, central memory and Treg TCRB repertoires was seen in patients than in healthy donors. A moderate, significant TCRB CDR3 shortening appeared in type 1 diabetes across four CD4+ subsets.

The chain uses TRBV19 and TRBJ2-4; perhaps TRBD1 as D (5 bases). This receptor was taken from a man under 40 with type 1 diabetes. Sequencing input: naive CD4+ T cells from blood. CDR3 amino acids: CASSTRENIQYF. CDR3 DNA: TGTGCCAGTAGTACCAGGGAAAACATTCAGTACTTC.